The 30 T cell receptor beta chains in this list originate from one sample, sequenced in a study of blood T cell repertoires in COVID-19. TCRdb's table, derived via immunoSEQ multiplex PCR, lists solely in-frame clones and lacks some. Of about 200,000 clones listed, 70% to 90% are singletons. The specimen sequenced was peripheral blood. Receptors were obtained from a woman aged 80 or over with acute or convalescent COVID-19.

This clone was seen only once. The rearrangement uses TRBV7-2 and TRBJ2-3; TRBD2 matches at 7 bases. CDR3 length: 17 amino acids. The V gene end was trimmed by 2 bases and the J gene end by 2 bases; junction bases not matched to a gene: 10. Germline-derived CDR1 and CDR2 are SGHTA and FQGNSA. The CDR3 DNA reads as TGTGCCAGCAGCTTACCGCGGGCTAGCGGTGCCACAGATACGCAGTATTTT. Its translation: CASSLPRASGATDTQYF. Full variable domain (remainder filled in from reference TRBV7-2 and TRBJ2-3): GAGVSQSPSNKVTEKGKDVELRCDPISGHTALYWYRQSLGQGLEFLIYFQGNSAPDKSGLPSDRFSAERTGGSVSTLTIQRTQQEDSAVYLCASSLPRASGATDTQYFGPGTRLTVL.

The CDR3 bases are TGTGCCAGCAGTTACCACACCTTTAATTCACCCCTCCACTTT. The encoded protein is CASSYHTFNSPLHF. This chain joins TRBV6-6 and TRBJ1-6; D ambiguous. Trimming removed 2 bases from V and 6 bases from J, with 8 bases in between. The V gene's germline CDR1 is MNHNY and CDR2 SVGAGI (reference sequence). The length of the CDR3 is 14 residues.

The chain has TRBV18 and TRBJ1-3; TRBD1 is a possible D gene (6 bases). This CDR3 has 15 residues. V gave up 3 bases and J gave up 1 base, with 10 bases separating them. Germline assignment: CDR1 KGHSH and CDR2 LQKENI. The DNA of the CDR3 is TGTGCCAGCTCACCCGGGACAAGGTCTGGAAACACCATATATTTT. Translated, it gives CASSPGTRSGNTIYF. Variable domain in full (rest from reference TRBV18 and TRBJ1-3): NAGVMQNPRHLVRRRGQEARLRCSPMKGHSHVYWYRQLPEEGLKFMVYLQKENIIDESGMPKERFSAEFPKEGPSILRIQQVVRGDSAAYFCASSPGTRSGNTIYFGEGSWLTVV.

The J gene is TRBJ2-1, the V gene TRBV5-1, with D unclear. The germline CDR1 and CDR2 sequences are SGHRS and YFSETQ. The V gene lost 3 bases and the J gene lost 4 bases, with 8 bases spanning the gap. The CDR3 runs 13 residues. CDR3 sequence: CASSYNSYNEQFF. In DNA form, the CDR3 reads TGCGCCAGCAGCTATAACAGTTACAATGAGCAGTTCTTC.

This clone occurred once. The rearrangement uses TRBV19 and TRBJ1-5; 10 positions agree with TRBD1. CDR1 is LNHDA, CDR2 SQIVND, per germline (reference sequence). This CDR3 has 15 amino acids. The J segment lost 3 bases and the V segment lost 4 bases, leaving 3 bases of the junction unmatched. The CDR3 spells CASSTGQGFNQPQHF. The DNA for the CDR3 is TGTGCCAGTAGTACGGGACAGGGGTTCAATCAGCCCCAGCATTTT.

There are a few counts of this clone. The chain recombines TRBV7-2 with TRBJ1-1; the D gene is possibly TRBD1 (5 bases). The CDR3 is 15 amino acids. V lost 5 bases to trimming and J lost 0 bases, with 13 bases between them. The germline V gene encodes CDR1 SGHTA and CDR2 FQGNSA. The CDR3 DNA is TGTGCCAGCAGCCCCCAGGCAGGGCTGAACACTGAAGCTTTCTTT. It specifies CASSPQAGLNTEAFF.

This clone came up once. The rearrangement uses TRBV20-1 and TRBJ1-1, with D unresolved. This CDR3 is built from 13 residues. Germline loops: CDR1 DFQATT, CDR2 SNEGSKA (reference sequence). V lost 3 bases and J lost 0, with 8 bases in between. CDR3 nucleotides: TGCAGTGCTAGTCTACAGATGAACACTGAAGCTTTCTTT. Translating gives CSASLQMNTEAFF.

This clone was seen more than once but under ten times. V is TRBV11-2 and J is TRBJ2-7, with 8 nucleotides matching TRBD1. The germline V gene encodes CDR1 SGHAT and CDR2 FQNNGV. The junction had 6 bases not matched to a gene; V was cut back by 5 bases and J by 6 bases. The CDR3 loop spans 13 amino acids. CDR3 bases: TGTGCCAGCAGCCTTGGACAGGGTAGCGAGCAGTACTTC. Translation: CASSLGQGSEQYF.

This sequence joins TRBV5-5 and TRBJ2-7; D uncertain. This CDR3 is built from 13 residues. CDR1 is SGHKS, CDR2 YYEKEE, per germline (reference sequence). With 0 bases removed from V and 6 bases from J, the gap between germline ends came to 10 bases. The CDR3 DNA follows: TGTGCCAGCAGCTTGGTGAGACAATCCGAGCAGTACTTC. As protein: CASSLVRQSEQYF. The complete variable domain, with remaining parts taken from reference TRBV5-5 and TRBJ2-7, reads DAGVTQSPTHLIKTRGQQVTLRCSPISGHKSVSWYQQVLGQGPQFIFQYYEKEERGRGNFPDRFSARQFPNYSSELNVNALLLGDSALYLCASSLVRQSEQYFGPGTRLTVT.

This clone was seen a handful of times. The gene calls are TRBV9 and TRBJ2-6; D might be TRBD1 (5 bases). Between the trimmed V and J ends, which lost 4 bases and 0 bases, there was a span of 8 bases. The CDR3 extends over 15 amino acids. Germline loops: CDR1 SGDLS, CDR2 YYNGEE. The CDR3 DNA reads TGTGCCAGCAGCCCCCAGGGCTCTGGGGCCAACGTCCTGACTTTC. This codes for CASSPQGSGANVLTF.

The gene calls are TRBV7-2 and TRBJ2-7, with 9 nucleotides matching TRBD2. The CDR3 runs to 14 residues. V lost 5 bases and J lost 1; bases outside the gene matches: 3. Germline lookup yields CDR1 SGHTA and CDR2 FQGNSA. CDR3 loop: CASSLLAGSYEQYF. The DNA for the CDR3 is TGTGCCAGCAGCCTTCTAGCGGGATCCTACGAGCAGTACTTC.

V usage is TRBV3-1 (or the pseudogene TRBV3-2) and J usage is TRBJ2-7, with D possibly matching TRBD1 (6 bases). The CDR3 is 15 amino acids. Per the germline V gene, CDR1 is LGHDT and CDR2 is YNNKEL (reference sequence). The V and J ends lost 1 base and 2 bases respectively, with 12 bases between them. The CDR3, as DNA: TGTGCCAGCAGCCAAGGGGGACAAAGAACCTACGAGCAGTACTTC. Translated, it gives CASSQGGQRTYEQYF.

This clone was observed a single time. V and J are TRBV3-1 (or the pseudogene TRBV3-2) and TRBJ1-5, with D hard to call. Trimming removed 0 bases at V and 6 bases at J, with 6 bases between. CDR1 LGHDT and CDR2 YNNKEL come from the germline V gene (reference sequence). The CDR3 totals 13 residues. The CDR3 DNA follows: TGTGCCAGCAGCCAAGACAGGATTCAGCCCCAGCATTTT. Translated: CASSQDRIQPQHF.

This chain uses TRBV14 with TRBJ2-5, with a tentative D call TRBD1 (6 bases). V was cut by 4 bases and J by 5 bases, with 20 bases left in between. The CDR3 contains 16 residues. CDR1 and CDR2 from the germline V gene are SGHDN and FVKESK. The chain's CDR3 is CASSPYLGTSKETQYF. CDR3 nucleotide sequence: TGTGCCAGCAGCCCCTACTTGGGGACATCCAAGGAGACCCAGTACTTC. Combining the CDR3 with reference TRBV14 and TRBJ2-5 gives the whole variable domain EAGVTQFPSHSVIEKGQTVTLRCDPISGHDNLYWYRRVMGKEIKFLLHFVKESKQDESGMPNNRFLAERTGGTYSTLKVQPAELEDSGVYFCASSPYLGTSKETQYFGPGTRLLVL.

The chain couples TRBV5-4 to TRBJ2-7; 9 nucleotides line up with TRBD1. Germline V gives CDR1 SGHNT, CDR2 YYREEE (reference sequence). The CDR3 is 15 amino acids. Unmatched junction bases numbered 4, after V lost 0 bases and J lost 3 bases. CDR3 residues: CASSLDRGQFYEQYF. In nucleotides, the CDR3 is TGTGCCAGCAGCTTGGACAGGGGGCAATTCTACGAGCAGTACTTC.

The V and J genes are TRBV5-1 and TRBJ2-7; possible D gene TRBD2, 6 bases. There are 16 residues in the CDR3. Trimming shortened V by 7 bases and J by 0 bases, and 20 bases separated the two germline ends. The germline V gene encodes CDR1 SGHRS and CDR2 YFSETQ. As DNA, the CDR3 is TGCGCCAGCTCCACGCCGGGGGTAAGGAGCTCCTACGAGCAGTACTTC. Residues: CASSTPGVRSSYEQYF.

The rearrangement joins TRBV7-2 to TRBJ2-2, with 7 positions matching TRBD1. CDR1 SGHTA and CDR2 FQGNSA come from the germline V gene. The V and J ends lost 4 bases and 2 bases, in that order; junction bases with no gene match: 7. The CDR3 totals 16 residues. CDR3 loop: CASSSGQTINTGELFF. The CDR3 nucleotides are TGTGCCAGCAGCTCGGGACAGACGATAAACACCGGGGAGCTGTTTTTT.

This chain links TRBV14 with TRBJ2-3; tentatively, D is TRBD1 (5 bases). V was cut by 3 bases and J by 2 bases, with 9 bases left in between. The CDR3 consists of 14 residues. CDR1 is SGHDN, CDR2 FVKESK, per germline. The CDR3 here is CASSQAGFTDTQYF. The CDR3 nucleotides read TGTGCCAGCAGCCAGGCAGGGTTCACAGATACGCAGTATTTT.

The J gene is TRBJ1-3, the V gene TRBV7-2; tentative D call: TRBD1 (6 bases). CDR1 SGHTA and CDR2 FQGNSA come from the germline V gene. V was shortened by 2 bases and J by 4 bases, with 12 bases between the two germline ends. This CDR3 has 15 residues. CDR3 sequence reads: CASSLWGPEGNTIYF. The CDR3 DNA sequence: TGTGCCAGCAGCTTATGGGGGCCGGAAGGAAACACCATATATTTT.

V gene TRBV6-1 combines with J gene TRBJ2-4; 8 bases fit TRBD1. The CDR3 totals 15 residues. With V trimmed by 4 bases and J by 2 bases, 4 bases remained unmatched. From germline, CDR1 is MNHNS and CDR2 SASEGT. CDR3 bases: TGTGCCAGCAGTGCAGGGGGCTCAACCAAAAACATTCAGTACTTC. Translated, it gives CASSAGGSTKNIQYF.

This clone was picked up a small number of times. The chain is built from TRBV5-1 and TRBJ2-7; 7 nucleotides line up with TRBD1. CDR1 and CDR2 (germline): SGHRS, YFSETQ. CDR3 length: 12 residues. With V trimmed by 5 bases and J by 4 bases, 3 bases remained unmatched. The CDR3 sequence: CASRLGQYEQYF. The CDR3 nucleotides read TGCGCCAGCAGACTGGGACAGTACGAGCAGTACTTC.

The V and J genes are TRBV5-1 and TRBJ2-7, with D perhaps matching TRBD1 (6 bases). V lost 1 base to trimming and J lost 4 bases, with 15 bases between them. There are 15 residues in the CDR3. Germline CDR1 and CDR2: SGHRS and YFSETQ. The CDR3 region has the DNA TGCGCCAGCAGCTTGTATACGGGACATGCTTACGAGCAGTACTTC. Amino acids: CASSLYTGHAYEQYF.

The gene calls are TRBV5-4 and TRBJ2-1, with 10 bases matching TRBD2. CDR3 size: 16 residues. Germline trimming cut 4 bases from V and 8 bases from J; bases unmatched to any gene: 12. Germline CDR1 reads SGHNT; CDR2 reads YYREEE (reference sequence). The CDR3 sequence: CASSPLGLAGAYEQFF. CDR3 nucleotide sequence: TGTGCCAGCAGCCCCCTGGGGCTAGCGGGAGCCTATGAGCAGTTCTTC.

The V call is TRBV7-3, the J call TRBJ2-5; possible D gene TRBD1, 5 bases. The germline V and J ends were trimmed by 4 bases and 5 bases, with 11 bases remaining between them. CDR1 is SGHTA, CDR2 FQGTGA, per germline. There are 13 residues in the CDR3. The CDR3 DNA follows: TGTGCCAGCAGCTCGCAGGGCGCGGAGACCCAGTACTTC. Protein product: CASSSQGAETQYF. The entire variable domain, with the rest obtained from reference TRBV7-3 and TRBJ2-5, is as follows: GAGVSQTPSNKVTEKGKYVELRCDPISGHTALYWYRQSLGQGPEFLIYFQGTGAADDSGLPNDRFFAVRPEGSVSTLKIQRTERGDSAVYLCASSSQGAETQYFGPGTRLLVL.

This clone was seen a single time. The J gene is TRBJ2-3, the V gene TRBV2; D call uncertain. V shed 3 bases and J shed 4 bases, with 11 bases lying between them. The CDR3 consists of 14 residues. Germline V gives CDR1 SNHLY, CDR2 FYNNEI. The CDR3 spells CASSEGLSADTQYF. The CDR3 nucleotides are TGTGCCAGCAGTGAGGGCCTTTCCGCAGATACGCAGTATTTT. Full variable domain (missing parts from reference TRBV2 and TRBJ2-3): EPEVTQTPSHQVTQMGQEVILRCVPISNHLYFYWYRQILGQKVEFLVSFYNNEISEKSEIFDDQFSVERPDGSNFTLKIRSTKLEDSAMYFCASSEGLSADTQYFGPGTRLTVL.

V gene TRBV18 combines with J gene TRBJ1-4, with TRBD1 identical over 9 bases. The CDR3 length is 17 residues. The germline V gene encodes CDR1 KGHSH and CDR2 LQKENI. The V segment lost 2 bases and the J segment 3 bases; nucleotides outside the gene matches: 7. The CDR3 DNA follows: TGTGCCAGCTCACCAACCTCACAGGGGGCTGCTAATGAAAAACTGTTTTTT. This gives the protein CASSPTSQGAANEKLFF.

The V gene is TRBV9, the J gene TRBJ2-1, with D maybe TRBD2 (6 bases). Germline CDR1 is SGDLS and CDR2 is YYNGEE. V gave up 0 bases and J gave up 5 bases, with 12 bases separating them. The CDR3 covers 15 residues. This chain's CDR3 is CASSVAGETHNEQFF. The CDR3 bases are TGTGCCAGCAGCGTAGCGGGGGAGACCCACAATGAGCAGTTCTTC.

The chain carries TRBV11-1 and TRBJ2-1; 7 bases line up with TRBD1. The CDR3 contains 14 residues. After removal of 10 bases from V and 7 bases from J, the junction contained 13 bases not matched to a gene. Germline V gene lookup returns CDR1 SGHAT and CDR2 FQDESV (reference sequence). The CDR3 region has the DNA TGTGCCACCACACACAGGGGCGCGAAAAATGAGCAGTTCTTC. It translates to CATTHRGAKNEQFF.

This rearrangement joins TRBV11-3 to TRBJ1-1, with D perhaps matching TRBD1 (5 bases). The germline V and J ends were trimmed by 2 bases and 3 bases, with 7 bases remaining between them. There are 13 residues in the CDR3. Germline CDR1 is SGHNT and CDR2 is YENEEA. In nucleotides, the CDR3 is TGTGCCAGCAGCTTAATCAGGGACACTGAAGCTTTCTTT. This sequence encodes CASSLIRDTEAFF.

This chain connects TRBV7-9 to TRBJ2-3, with a possible D match to TRBD1 (5 bases). The CDR3 has 9 amino acids. The V end was cut by 8 bases, the J end by 13 bases, with 10 bases between. From germline, CDR1 is SEHNR and CDR2 FQNEAQ (reference sequence). Here the CDR3 reads CASAQDKYF. For the CDR3, the DNA is TGTGCCAGCGCCCAGGACAAGTATTTT.